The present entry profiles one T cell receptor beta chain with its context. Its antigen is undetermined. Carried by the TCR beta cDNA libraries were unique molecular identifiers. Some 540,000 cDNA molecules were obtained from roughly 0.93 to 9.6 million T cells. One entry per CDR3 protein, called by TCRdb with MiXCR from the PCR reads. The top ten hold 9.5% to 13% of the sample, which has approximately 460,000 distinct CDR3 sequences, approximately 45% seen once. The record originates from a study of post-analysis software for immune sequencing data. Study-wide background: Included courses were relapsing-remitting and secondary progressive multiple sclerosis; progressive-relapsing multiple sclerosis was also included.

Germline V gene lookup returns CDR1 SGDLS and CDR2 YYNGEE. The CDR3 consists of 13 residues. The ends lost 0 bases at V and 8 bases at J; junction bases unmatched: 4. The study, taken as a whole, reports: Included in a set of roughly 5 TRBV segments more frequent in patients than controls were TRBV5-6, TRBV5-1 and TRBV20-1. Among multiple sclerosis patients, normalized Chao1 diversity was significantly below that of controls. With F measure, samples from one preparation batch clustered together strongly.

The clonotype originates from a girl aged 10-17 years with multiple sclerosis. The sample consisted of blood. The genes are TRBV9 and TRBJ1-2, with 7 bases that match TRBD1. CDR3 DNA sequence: TGTGCCAGCAGCGTAGAACAGGGGTCCGGCTACACCTTC. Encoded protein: CASSVEQGSGYTF. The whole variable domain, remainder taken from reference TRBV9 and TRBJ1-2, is DSGVTQTPKHLITATGQRVTLRCSPRSGDLSVYWYQQSLDQGLQFLIQYYNGEERAKGNILERFSAQQFPDLHSELNLSSLELGDSALYFCASSVEQGSGYTFGSGTRLTVV.